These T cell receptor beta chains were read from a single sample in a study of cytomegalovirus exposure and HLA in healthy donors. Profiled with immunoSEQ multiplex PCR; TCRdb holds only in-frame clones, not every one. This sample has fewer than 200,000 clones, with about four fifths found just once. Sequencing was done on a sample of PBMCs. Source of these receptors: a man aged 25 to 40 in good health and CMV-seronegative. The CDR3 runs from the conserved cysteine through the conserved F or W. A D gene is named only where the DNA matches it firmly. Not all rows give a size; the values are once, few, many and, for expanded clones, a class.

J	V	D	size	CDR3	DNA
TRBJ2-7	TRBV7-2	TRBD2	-	CASSLQLAGVPPYEQYF	TGTGCCAGCAGCCTCCAACTAGCGGGAGTCCCCCCCTACGAGCAGTACTTC
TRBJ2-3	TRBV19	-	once	CASSIGTDRDTQYF	TGTGCCAGTAGTATCGGTACAGACCGGGATACGCAGTATTTT
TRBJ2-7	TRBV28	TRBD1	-	CASSRGQGWNVDNF	TGTGCCAGCAGTCGGGGACAGGGTTGGAACGTGGATAACTTC
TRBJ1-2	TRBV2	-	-	CASSASGFYGYTF	TGTGCCAGCAGTGCTTCGGGGTTCTATGGCTACACCTTC
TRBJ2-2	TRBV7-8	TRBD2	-	CASSLSPFGAGGDRVELFF	TGTGCCAGCAGCTTATCCCCTTTTGGGGCGGGGGGGGACCGCGTGGAGCTGTTTTTT
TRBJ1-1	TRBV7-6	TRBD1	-	CARNGQGCGEAFF	TGTGCCAGAAACGGACAGGGATGCGGTGAAGCTTTCTTT
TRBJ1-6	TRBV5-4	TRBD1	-	CASSLGGQFYSPLHF	TGTGCCAGCAGCTTGGGGGGACAGTTTTATTCACCCCTCCACTTT
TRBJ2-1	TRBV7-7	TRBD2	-	CASSFASGGDNEQFF	TGTGCCAGCAGCTTCGCTAGCGGGGGGGACAATGAGCAGTTCTTC
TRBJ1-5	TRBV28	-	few	CASSLYLFGREAQPQHF	TGTGCCAGCAGTTTATATCTGTTTGGCAGGGAGGCTCAGCCCCAGCATTTT
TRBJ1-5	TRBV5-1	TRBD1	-	CASSFGTGNQPQHF	TGCGCCAGCAGCTTCGGGACAGGGAATCAGCCCCAGCATTTT
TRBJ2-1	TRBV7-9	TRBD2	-	CASSLGLADNEQFF	TGTGCCAGCAGTCTCGGACTAGCTGACAATGAGCAGTTCTTC
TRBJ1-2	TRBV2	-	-	CASSGLVAERNYGYTF	TGTGCCAGCAGTGGGTTAGTTGCGGAACGGAACTATGGCTACACCTTC
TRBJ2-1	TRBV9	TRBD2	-	CASSANSLYGLAGAGSYNEQFF	TGTGCCAGCAGCGCCAATAGTTTGTACGGACTAGCGGGGGCCGGCTCCTACAATGAGCAGTTCTTC